Sequencing of this TCR beta chain was carried out in a study of blood T cell repertoires in COVID-19. Across the whole study: The United States, Italy and Spain were the sources of the acute and convalescent COVID-19 samples. The cDNA or gDNA used as material had been derived from T cells, B-cell-depleted T cells, or PBMCs.

As handled by the study authors: Amplifying reference gene primers gave estimates of nucleated cell counts. Sequencing was performed with immunoSEQ multiplex PCR; in TCRdb, only in-frame clones are kept and a portion is missing. That table is the source of V, J and clone size, and D and trimming were worked out from the DNA. There are 70,000 to 95,000 clones in the sample; around 80% occur only once, and 21% lies in the top ten. The CDR3 extends over 14 amino acids. Germline CDR1 reads DFQATT; CDR2 reads SNEGSKA (reference sequence). Trimming removed 3 bases at V and 3 bases at J, with 12 bases between.

This TCR came from a human donor in a cohort sampled during active COVID-19. The rearrangement joins TRBV20-1 to TRBJ1-5, with D possibly matching TRBD1 (5 bases). The sample taken for sequencing was peripheral blood. This chain's CDR3 is CSASTGGHNQPQHF. In DNA, the CDR3 is TGCAGTGCTAGTACGGGCGGACACAATCAGCCCCAGCATTTT.